Below are 22 T cell receptor beta chains sequenced from a single sample in a study of blood T cell repertoires in COVID-19. TCRdb keeps only in-frame clones here, not all; method: immunoSEQ multiplex PCR. Among some 260,000 clones, nearly 90% were seen once, and the ten largest hold about 0.8%. Material: peripheral blood. These receptor sequences come from a woman between 25 and 40 years old with acute or convalescent COVID-19.

The chain couples TRBV11-2 to TRBJ2-2; tentatively, D is TRBD2 (5 bases). The V and J ends lost 5 bases and 4 bases respectively, with 8 bases between them. Per germline, CDR1 SGHAT and CDR2 FQNNGV. This CDR3 is 13 amino acids long. The CDR3 loop is CASSRGSTGELFF. In DNA, the CDR3 is TGTGCCAGCAGCCGGGGTTCCACCGGGGAGCTGTTTTTT.

The chain has TRBV6-6 and TRBJ2-7; 11 bases match TRBD1. The CDR3 has 15 amino acids. CDR1 is MNHNY and CDR2 is SVGAGI in the germline V gene (reference sequence). V shed 1 base and J 3 bases; nucleotides not matched to a gene: 2. The CDR3 DNA sequence: TGTGCCAGCAGTTACTTAGGGACAGGGGGCTACGAGCAGTACTTC. It codes for CASSYLGTGGYEQYF.

The CDR3 DNA is TGTGCCAGCAGCTTCCAGGGATCCTCCTACGAGCAGTACTTC. Encoded protein: CASSFQGSSYEQYF. The rearrangement joins TRBV7-9 to TRBJ2-7; perhaps TRBD1 as D (5 bases). V lost 3 bases and J 0 bases, leaving 9 bases between the germline ends. CDR1 is SEHNR, CDR2 FQNEAQ, per germline (reference sequence). The CDR3 runs 14 residues.

This rearrangement joins TRBV4-1 to TRBJ2-1, with TRBD2 matching 10 bases. The CDR3 is 15 amino acids. Germline-derived CDR1 and CDR2 are MGHRA and YSYEKL. Trimming took 4 bases from V and 5 from J; bases not matched to a gene: 5. CDR3 coding DNA: TGCGCCAGCAGCCCCATTCTAGCGGGAGACAATGAGCAGTTCTTC. It encodes CASSPILAGDNEQFF.

A word on this clone: A junction boundary mismatches the germline segment, possibly from a read error. The rearrangement joins TRBV7-7 to TRBJ2-5, with 13 bases lining up with TRBD2. The CDR3 runs 17 residues. The germline gives CDR1 SSHAT, CDR2 FNYEAQ (reference sequence). CDR3 nucleotides: TGTGCTAGCAGCTTATCCCAGGGACTAGCGGGACAGGAGACCCAGTACTTC. It specifies CASSLSQGLAGQETQYF. Filled out from reference TRBV7-7 and TRBJ2-5, the complete variable domain reads GAGVSQSPRYKVTKRGQDVTLRCDPISSHATLYWYQQALGQGPEFLTYFNYEAQPDKSGLPSDRFSAERPEGSISTLTIQRTEQRDSAMYRCASSLSQGLAGQETQYFGPGTRLLVL.

CDR3 nucleotide sequence: TGTGCCTGGAGTTGGACAGGCTCCTACGAGCAGTACTTC. It yields the protein CAWSWTGSYEQYF. The V call is TRBV30, the J call TRBJ2-7; 7 nucleotides line up with TRBD1. With V trimmed by 2 bases and J by 0 bases, 1 base remained unmatched. The CDR3 runs to 13 residues. CDR1 and CDR2 from the germline V gene are GTSNPN and SVGIG (reference sequence). The full variable domain, rest sourced from reference TRBV30 and TRBJ2-7, is SQTIHQWPATLVQPVGSPLSLECTVEGTSNPNLYWYRQAAGRGLQLLFYSVGIGQISSEVPQNLSASRPQDRQFILSSKKLLLSDSGFYLCAWSWTGSYEQYFGPGTRLTVT.

This rearrangement joins TRBV27 to TRBJ2-5; 8 positions agree with TRBD1. V lost 7 bases and J lost 5; bases outside the gene matches: 15. Germline CDR1 reads MNHEY; CDR2 reads SMNVEV (reference sequence). The CDR3 consists of 16 residues. In DNA form, the CDR3 reads TGTGCCAGCAAAGCCACATCCTTCCAGGGGGCCGAGACCCAGTACTTC. It is translated as CASKATSFQGAETQYF.

The gene calls are TRBV9 and TRBJ1-4; 8 bases match TRBD1. This CDR3 spans 15 amino acids. Per germline, CDR1 SGDLS and CDR2 YYNGEE. With 4 bases clipped from V and 2 bases from J, the junction kept 4 bases outside the gene matches. CDR3 region: CASSPDRGTNEKLFF. The CDR3 DNA reads TGTGCCAGCAGCCCAGACAGGGGTACTAATGAAAAACTGTTTTTT.

This clone has a single count. This sequence joins TRBV30 and TRBJ2-7; TRBD1 aligns across 8 bases. The CDR3 loop spans 15 amino acids. CDR1 and CDR2 (germline): GTSNPN, SVGIG (reference sequence). V shed 2 bases and J 3 bases; nucleotides not matched to a gene: 9. The CDR3 sequence: CAWSLHWTGNYEQYF. The CDR3 nucleotides are TGTGCCTGGAGTCTCCACTGGACAGGGAACTACGAGCAGTACTTC.

The chain has TRBV29-1 and TRBJ2-3, with TRBD2 matching 13 bases. The ends lost 6 bases at V and 0 bases at J; junction bases unmatched: 6. Germline loops: CDR1 SQVTM, CDR2 ANQGSEA. This CDR3 is built from 16 residues. The CDR3 DNA reads TGCAGCGTGGGCCCGGGACTAGCGGGGAGCACAGATACGCAGTATTTT. Its translation: CSVGPGLAGSTDTQYF.

The chain carries TRBV6-5 and TRBJ1-2, with D tentatively TRBD1 (6 bases). The V end lost 2 bases, the J end lost 5 bases, and 9 bases lay between the germline ends. The CDR3 runs to 13 residues. Germline CDR1 MNHEY, CDR2 SVGAGI. CDR3 DNA sequence: TGTGCCAGCAGTTACGTAGGGGGTTATGGCTACACCTTC. Amino acids: CASSYVGGYGYTF.

The chain employs TRBV9 and TRBJ2-3; D not certain. CDR1 is SGDLS and CDR2 is YYNGEE in the germline V gene. V was clipped by 4 bases and J by 1 base, with 4 bases between them. The CDR3 is 12 residues long. CDR3 nucleotides: TGTGCCAGCAGCTTCGGCACAGATACGCAGTATTTT. The encoded protein is CASSFGTDTQYF.

This chain joins TRBV7-2 and TRBJ2-5; 11 bases fit TRBD2. The junction had 0 bases not matched to a gene; V was cut back by 6 bases and J by 3 bases. In germline, CDR1 is SGHTA, CDR2 FQGNSA. The CDR3 length is 13 residues. CDR3 DNA: TGTGCCAGCAGTAGCGGGAGGGAAGAGACCCAGTACTTC. As protein: CASSSGREETQYF.

V gene TRBV5-1 combines with J gene TRBJ1-6; 7 bases line up with TRBD1. Per the germline V gene, CDR1 is SGHRS and CDR2 is YFSETQ. V lost 0 bases, J lost 5 bases, and 2 bases stayed unmatched. CDR3 size: 15 residues. CDR3 loop: CASSLGGQNNSPLHF. For the CDR3, the DNA is TGCGCCAGCAGCTTGGGGGGACAGAATAATTCACCCCTCCACTTT.

The chain carries TRBV4-3 and TRBJ1-4; possibly TRBD1 for D (5 bases). The V and J ends lost 0 bases and 6 bases respectively, with 11 bases between them. Germline V gene sequence: CDR1 LGHNA, CDR2 YSLEER. CDR3 length: 15 residues. CDR3 DNA sequence: TGCGCCAGCAGCCAAGAACCGGGGGTGGATGAAAAACTGTTTTTT. Translated, it gives CASSQEPGVDEKLFF.

This chain connects TRBV12-3 or TRBV12-4 to TRBJ2-7; D not resolved. Trimming removed 2 bases from V and 3 bases from J, with 5 bases in between. CDR3 size: 12 residues. DNA for the CDR3: TGTGCCAGCAGTTTAATGAGCTACGAGCAGTACTTC. This sequence encodes CASSLMSYEQYF.

This rearrangement joins TRBV4-1 to TRBJ1-5, with 8 nucleotides matching TRBD1. J lost 2 bases, V lost 4 bases, and 7 bases had no gene match. CDR3 length: 16 amino acids. CDR1 is MGHRA, CDR2 YSYEKL, per germline. The CDR3 nucleotides are TGCGCCAGCAGCCCTCTCTTGACAGGGGGCAATCAGCCCCAGCATTTT. Its translation is CASSPLLTGGNQPQHF.

This chain links TRBV5-1 with TRBJ2-2; 7 bases are a match to TRBD1. V lost 4 bases to trimming and J lost 6 bases; unmatched junction nucleotides: 3. This CDR3 has 13 residues. In germline, CDR1 is SGHRS, CDR2 YFSETQ. In DNA, the CDR3 is TGCGCCAGCAGCGCCGGGACAGCCGGGGAGCTGTTTTTT. Its translation: CASSAGTAGELFF.

The gene calls are TRBV7-8 and TRBJ2-3; the D is unclear. The CDR3 has 16 residues. V was cut by 5 bases and J by 2 bases, with 17 bases left in between. Germline loops: CDR1 SGHVS, CDR2 FQNEAQ. CDR3 sequence reads: CASSAFLVDLTDTQYF. The CDR3 DNA is TGTGCCAGCAGCGCCTTCCTAGTTGACCTCACAGATACGCAGTATTTT.

This clone is a singleton in its sample. V gene TRBV5-6 combines with J gene TRBJ1-6; TRBD1 is a possible D gene (6 bases). This CDR3 is 14 amino acids long. The germline V gene encodes CDR1 SGHDT and CDR2 YYEEEE. V shed 5 bases and J shed 5 bases, with 11 bases lying between them. This CDR3 reads CASSMGADNSPLHF. The DNA for the CDR3 is TGTGCCAGCAGTATGGGGGCCGATAATTCACCCCTCCACTTT. The variable domain in full, with the rest retrieved from reference TRBV5-6 and TRBJ1-6, is DAGVTQSPTHLIKTRGQQVTLRCSPKSGHDTVSWYQQALGQGPQFIFQYYEEEERQRGNFPDRFSGHQFPNYSSELNVNALLLGDSALYLCASSMGADNSPLHFGNGTRLTVT.

This sequence joins TRBV4-1 and TRBJ1-5; a weak D match, TRBD1 (5 bases). Trimming shortened V by 1 base and J by 5 bases, and 15 bases separated the two germline ends. Germline V CDR1 and CDR2: MGHRA, YSYEKL. The CDR3 consists of 16 residues. Here the CDR3 reads CASSQVGRDRHQPQHF. CDR3 coding DNA: TGCGCCAGCAGCCAAGTAGGCCGCGACAGACATCAGCCCCAGCATTTT.

V usage is TRBV10-2 and J usage is TRBJ2-1, with 7 bases aligning to TRBD1. CDR3 length: 16 amino acids. Germline loops: CDR1 WSHSY, CDR2 SAAADI. Trimming took 6 bases from V and 6 from J; bases not matched to a gene: 14. CDR3 nucleotides: TGCGCCAGCAGGAATTCCGGGACAGTAACTCCCAATGAGCAGTTCTTC. This codes for CASRNSGTVTPNEQFF.